The source of this T cell receptor beta chain is a study of blood T cells in healthy people across ages. To note about this clonotype: Its antigen is unknown.

Germline assignment: CDR1 LGHDT and CDR2 YNNKEL (reference sequence). This CDR3 is built from 18 residues. Trimming removed 1 base from V and 0 bases from J, with 13 bases in between. Ranging in age from roughly 6 to 90, the donors were healthy Caucasian individuals from Russia. Isolation per sample recovered at least 6.5 million PBMCs. General study findings and limits: Older age coincided with a roughly linear decline in TCR beta diversity per million T cells.

With a J-beta primer mix and a sample-barcoded 5' primer, a second PCR ran roughly 6 to 11 cycles. The yield of each sample was at least 2.5 million CDR3-containing paired-end reads. TCRdb re-called the 5' RACE reads with MiXCR, one entry per CDR3 protein. The sample has about 1.5 million distinct CDR3 sequences; approximately 38% are singletons. This chain joins TRBV3-1 and TRBJ2-6, with unresolved D. The TCR sequence derives from a young woman in good health. Material: blood. The CDR3: CASSQAPGRASGANVLTF. DNA for the CDR3: TGTGCCAGCAGCCAAGCCCCAGGACGGGCCTCTGGGGCCAACGTCCTGACTTTC. The whole variable domain, remainder taken from reference TRBV3-1 and TRBJ2-6, is DTAVSQTPKYLVTQMGNDKSIKCEQNLGHDTMYWYKQDSKKFLKIMFSYNNKELIINETVPNRFSPKSPDKAHLNLHINSLELGDSAVYFCASSQAPGRASGANVLTFGAGSRLTVL.